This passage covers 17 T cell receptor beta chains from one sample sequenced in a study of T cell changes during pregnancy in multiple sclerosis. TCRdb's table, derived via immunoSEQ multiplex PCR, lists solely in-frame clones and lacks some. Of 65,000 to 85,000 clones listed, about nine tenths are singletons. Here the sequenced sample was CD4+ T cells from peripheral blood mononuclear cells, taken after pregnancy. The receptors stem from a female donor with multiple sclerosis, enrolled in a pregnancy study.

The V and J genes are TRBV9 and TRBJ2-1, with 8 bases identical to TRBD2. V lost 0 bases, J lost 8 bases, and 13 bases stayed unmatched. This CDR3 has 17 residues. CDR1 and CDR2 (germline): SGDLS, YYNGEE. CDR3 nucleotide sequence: TGTGCCAGCAGCGTAGGCCCCACGGGAGGGCCAAGCGATGAGCAGTTCTTC. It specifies CASSVGPTGGPSDEQFF. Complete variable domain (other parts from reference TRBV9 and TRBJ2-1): DSGVTQTPKHLITATGQRVTLRCSPRSGDLSVYWYQQSLDQGLQFLIQYYNGEERAKGNILERFSAQQFPDLHSELNLSSLELGDSALYFCASSVGPTGGPSDEQFFGPGTRLTVL.

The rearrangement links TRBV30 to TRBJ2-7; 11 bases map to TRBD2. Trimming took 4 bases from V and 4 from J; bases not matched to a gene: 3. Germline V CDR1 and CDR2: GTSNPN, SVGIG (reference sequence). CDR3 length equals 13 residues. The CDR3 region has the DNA TGTGCCTGGACTCGGACTAGCGGGTACGAGCAGTACTTC. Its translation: CAWTRTSGYEQYF. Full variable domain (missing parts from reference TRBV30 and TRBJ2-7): SQTIHQWPATLVQPVGSPLSLECTVEGTSNPNLYWYRQAAGRGLQLLFYSVGIGQISSEVPQNLSASRPQDRQFILSSKKLLLSDSGFYLCAWTRTSGYEQYFGPGTRLTVT.

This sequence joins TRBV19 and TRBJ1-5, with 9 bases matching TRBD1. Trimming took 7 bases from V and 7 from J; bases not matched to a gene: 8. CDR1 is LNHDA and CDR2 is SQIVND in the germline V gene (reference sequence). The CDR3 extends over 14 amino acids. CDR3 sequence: CASTAGTGNQPQHF. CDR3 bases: TGTGCCAGTACCGCAGGGACAGGGAACCAGCCCCAGCATTTT.

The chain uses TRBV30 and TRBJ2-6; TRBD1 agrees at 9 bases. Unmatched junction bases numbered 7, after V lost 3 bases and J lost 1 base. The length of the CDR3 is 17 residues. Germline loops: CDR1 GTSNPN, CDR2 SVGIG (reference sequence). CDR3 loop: CAWRKDRGLSGANVLTF. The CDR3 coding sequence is TGTGCCTGGAGGAAGGACAGGGGACTATCTGGGGCCAACGTCCTGACTTTC. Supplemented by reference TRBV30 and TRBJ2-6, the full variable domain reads SQTIHQWPATLVQPVGSPLSLECTVEGTSNPNLYWYRQAAGRGLQLLFYSVGIGQISSEVPQNLSASRPQDRQFILSSKKLLLSDSGFYLCAWRKDRGLSGANVLTFGAGSRLTVL.

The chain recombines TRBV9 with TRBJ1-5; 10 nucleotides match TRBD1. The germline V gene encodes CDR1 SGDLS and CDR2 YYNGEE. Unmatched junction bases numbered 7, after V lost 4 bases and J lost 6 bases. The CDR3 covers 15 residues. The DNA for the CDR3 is TGTGCCAGCAGCTTTGGGACAGGGGTTCGTCAGCCCCAGCATTTT. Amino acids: CASSFGTGVRQPQHF.

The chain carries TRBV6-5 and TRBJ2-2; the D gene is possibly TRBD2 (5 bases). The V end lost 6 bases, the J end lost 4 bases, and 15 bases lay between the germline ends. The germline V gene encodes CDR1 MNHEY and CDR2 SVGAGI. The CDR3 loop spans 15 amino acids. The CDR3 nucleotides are TGTGCCAGCAGCCGCCAACTAGTGTCCACCGGGGAGCTGTTTTTT. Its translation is CASSRQLVSTGELFF.

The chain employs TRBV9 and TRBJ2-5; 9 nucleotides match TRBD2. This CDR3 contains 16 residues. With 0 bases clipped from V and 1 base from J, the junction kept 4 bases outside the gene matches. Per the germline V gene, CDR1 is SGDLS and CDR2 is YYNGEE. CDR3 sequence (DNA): TGTGCCAGCAGCGTAGACGCGGGGGGGATCCAAGAGACCCAGTACTTC. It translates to CASSVDAGGIQETQYF. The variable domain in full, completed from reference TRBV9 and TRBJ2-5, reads DSGVTQTPKHLITATGQRVTLRCSPRSGDLSVYWYQQSLDQGLQFLIQYYNGEERAKGNILERFSAQQFPDLHSELNLSSLELGDSALYFCASSVDAGGIQETQYFGPGTRLLVL.

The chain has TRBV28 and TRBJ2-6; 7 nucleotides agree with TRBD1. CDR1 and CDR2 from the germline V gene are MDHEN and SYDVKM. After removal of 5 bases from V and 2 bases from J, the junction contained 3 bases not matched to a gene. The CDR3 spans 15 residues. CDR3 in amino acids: CASSPTGAGANVLTF. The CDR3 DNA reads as TGTGCCAGCAGTCCTACAGGGGCTGGGGCCAACGTCCTGACTTTC.

The DNA for the CDR3 is TGTGCCAGCAGCTACGACAGGGACACTGAAGCTTTCTTT. Translation: CASSYDRDTEAFF. V is TRBV6-6 and J is TRBJ1-1, with 7 bases aligning to TRBD1. Germline V gene sequence: CDR1 MNHNY, CDR2 SVGAGI (reference sequence). This CDR3 has 13 residues. J was trimmed by 3 bases and V by 6 bases; bases with no gene match: 4.

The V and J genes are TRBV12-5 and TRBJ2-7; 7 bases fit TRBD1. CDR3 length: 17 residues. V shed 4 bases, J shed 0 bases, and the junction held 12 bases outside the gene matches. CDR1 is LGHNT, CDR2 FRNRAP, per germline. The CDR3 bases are TGTGCTAGTGGTTCACGCACCGGGACAGTCTACTCCTACGAGCAGTACTTC. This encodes CASGSRTGTVYSYEQYF.

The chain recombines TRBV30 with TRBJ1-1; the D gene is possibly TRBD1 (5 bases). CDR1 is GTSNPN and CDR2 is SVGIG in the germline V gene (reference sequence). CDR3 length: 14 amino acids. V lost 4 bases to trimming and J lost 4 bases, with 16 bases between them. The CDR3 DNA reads TGTGCCTGGATCGCAGGGCTGGATGTCACTGAAGCTTTCTTT. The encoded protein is CAWIAGLDVTEAFF.

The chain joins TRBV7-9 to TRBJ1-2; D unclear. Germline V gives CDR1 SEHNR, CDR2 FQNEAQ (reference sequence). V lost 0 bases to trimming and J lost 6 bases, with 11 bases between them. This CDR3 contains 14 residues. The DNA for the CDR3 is TGTGCCAGCAGCTTAGCCTTAGATACGGATGGCTACACCTTC. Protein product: CASSLALDTDGYTF.

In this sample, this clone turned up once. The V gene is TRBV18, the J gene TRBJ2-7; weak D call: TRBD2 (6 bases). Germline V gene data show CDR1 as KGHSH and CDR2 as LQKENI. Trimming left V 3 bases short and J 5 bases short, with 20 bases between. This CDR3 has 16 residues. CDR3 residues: CASSPSTGTGGHEQYF. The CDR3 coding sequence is TGTGCCAGCTCACCTTCCACCGGGACTGGGGGACACGAGCAGTACTTC.

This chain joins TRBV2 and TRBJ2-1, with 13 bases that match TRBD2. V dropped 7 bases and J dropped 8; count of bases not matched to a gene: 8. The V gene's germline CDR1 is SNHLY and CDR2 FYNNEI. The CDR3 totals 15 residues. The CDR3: CASIRGLAGKDEQFF. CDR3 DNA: TGTGCCAGCATAAGGGGACTAGCGGGGAAGGATGAGCAGTTCTTC. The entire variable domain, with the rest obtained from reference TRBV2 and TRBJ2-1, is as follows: EPEVTQTPSHQVTQMGQEVILRCVPISNHLYFYWYRQILGQKVEFLVSFYNNEISEKSEIFDDQFSVERPDGSNFTLKIRSTKLEDSAMYFCASIRGLAGKDEQFFGPGTRLTVL.

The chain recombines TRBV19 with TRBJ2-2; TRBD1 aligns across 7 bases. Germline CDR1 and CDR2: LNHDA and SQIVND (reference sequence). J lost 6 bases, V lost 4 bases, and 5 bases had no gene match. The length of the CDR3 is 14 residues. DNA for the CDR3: TGTGCCAGTAGTAACTTACAGGGGTCCGGGGAGCTGTTTTTT. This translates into CASSNLQGSGELFF.

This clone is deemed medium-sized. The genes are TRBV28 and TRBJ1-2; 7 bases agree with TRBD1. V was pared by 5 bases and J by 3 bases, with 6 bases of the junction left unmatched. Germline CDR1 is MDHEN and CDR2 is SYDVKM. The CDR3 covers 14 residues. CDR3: CASSLRGMDYGYTF. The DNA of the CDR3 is TGTGCCAGCAGTCTCAGGGGGATGGACTATGGCTACACCTTC.

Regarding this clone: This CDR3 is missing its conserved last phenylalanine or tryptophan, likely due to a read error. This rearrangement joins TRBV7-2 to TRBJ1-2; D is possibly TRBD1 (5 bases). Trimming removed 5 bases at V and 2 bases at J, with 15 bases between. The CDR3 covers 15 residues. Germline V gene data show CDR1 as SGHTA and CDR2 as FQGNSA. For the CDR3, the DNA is TGTGCCAGCAGCCCCACCGACAGCCTGAACTATGGCTACACCCTC. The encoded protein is CASSPTDSLNYGYTL.